Shown below are 26 T cell receptor beta chains from a single sample sequenced in a study of identical twins. TCRdb itself ran the 5' RACE reads through MiXCR, one entry per CDR3 protein. This table has more than 200,000 distinct CDR3 sequences, roughly a tenth appearing once. Input material: memory (CD45RO+) T cells sorted from blood. All receptors derive from a woman aged 18-29 years in good health.

CDR3 DNA: TGTGCCAGCAGCCGGCTTGGACAGGGTCCCGACGAGCAGTACTTC. Residues: CASSRLGQGPDEQYF. This chain connects TRBV3-1 to TRBJ2-7, with 8 nucleotides matching TRBD1. Unmatched junction bases numbered 10, after V lost 4 bases and J lost 5 bases. This CDR3 is built from 15 residues. The germline V gene has CDR1 LGHDT and CDR2 YNNKEL (reference sequence).

This clonotype was seen at least ten times. The rearrangement links TRBV4-2 to TRBJ2-2; 9 nucleotides agree with TRBD2. Trimming cost V 2 bases and J 3 bases; bases outside gene matches: 7. CDR1 is LGHNA and CDR2 is YNFKEQ in the germline V gene. The CDR3 totals 17 residues. CDR3 bases: TGTGCCAGCAGCCAACTTAATAGCGGGGGCGACACCGGGGAGCTGTTTTTT. Translating it yields CASSQLNSGGDTGELFF.

Many counts were recorded for this clonotype. V usage is TRBV20-1 and J usage is TRBJ2-7; D not resolved. Trimming left V 6 bases short and J 2 bases short, with 20 bases between. Germline V gene data show CDR1 as DFQATT and CDR2 as SNEGSKA (reference sequence). The CDR3 loop spans 15 amino acids. The CDR3 region is CSAVPSRAGTYEQYF. For the CDR3, the DNA is TGCAGTGCCGTGCCGAGTCGGGCAGGTACCTACGAGCAGTACTTC.

The DNA of the CDR3 is TGTGCCAGCAGCTTAGCCGGGGGTGGCATTCAGTACTTC. The encoded protein is CASSLAGGGIQYF. The chain is built from TRBV7-3 and TRBJ2-4, with a weak D call TRBD2 (6 bases). CDR1 and CDR2 from the germline V gene are SGHTA and FQGTGA. Trimming shortened V by 2 bases and J by 9 bases, and 11 bases separated the two germline ends. This CDR3 has 13 residues.

The V gene is TRBV15, the J gene TRBJ2-1; TRBD2 matches at 13 bases. The CDR3 covers 16 residues. Germline CDR1 LNHNV, CDR2 YYDKDF (reference sequence). The ends lost 0 bases at V and 7 bases at J; junction bases unmatched: 3. CDR3 bases: TGTGCCACCAGCAGAGAGGGGACTAGCGGGAATAATGAGCAGTTCTTC. Protein: CATSREGTSGNNEQFF. The variable domain in full, completed from reference TRBV15 and TRBJ2-1, reads DAMVIQNPRYQVTQFGKPVTLSCSQTLNHNVMYWYQQKSSQAPKLLFHYYDKDFNNEADTPDNFQSRRPNTSFCFLDIRSPGLGDTAMYLCATSREGTSGNNEQFFGPGTRLTVL.

This clonotype was observed a handful of times. The chain carries TRBV6-4 and TRBJ1-1, with D unclear. The CDR3 spans 13 residues. V was trimmed by 2 bases and J by 3 bases, leaving 7 bases between them. Germline V lookup: CDR1 MRHNA, CDR2 SNTAGT. In DNA form, the CDR3 reads TGTGCCAGCAGTGACGACGTCCACACTGAAGCTTTCTTT. This codes for CASSDDVHTEAFF.

This clonotype has just a few counts. The chain couples TRBV9 to TRBJ1-1; 12 positions agree with TRBD1. Germline lookup yields CDR1 SGDLS and CDR2 YYNGEE. The trim removed 3 bases at V and 4 bases at J, leaving 4 bases unmatched. The CDR3 loop spans 15 amino acids. The chain's CDR3 is CASSGDRGPGTEAFF. The CDR3 DNA is TGTGCCAGCAGCGGGGACAGGGGGCCTGGCACTGAAGCTTTCTTT.

This clonotype was seen only a few times. This chain uses TRBV20-1 with TRBJ1-1; 7 bases fit TRBD1. CDR3 length: 13 residues. The V and J ends lost 6 bases and 5 bases, in that order; junction bases with no gene match: 9. CDR1 DFQATT and CDR2 SNEGSKA come from the germline V gene (reference sequence). The CDR3 DNA reads as TGCAGTGCCTCCCGGGAGGGGGCAACTGAAGCTTTCTTT. This translates into CSASREGATEAFF.

At least ten counts were recorded for this clonotype. The rearrangement links TRBV29-1 to TRBJ2-5; 7 bases fit TRBD2. This CDR3 spans 12 amino acids. V was pared by 5 bases and J by 5 bases, with 5 bases of the junction left unmatched. Germline CDR1 reads SQVTM; CDR2 reads ANQGSEA. Here the CDR3 reads CSVQSGDETQYF. In DNA form, the CDR3 reads TGCAGCGTTCAGAGCGGGGACGAGACCCAGTACTTC. Supplemented by reference TRBV29-1 and TRBJ2-5, the full variable domain reads SAVISQKPSRDICQRGTSLTIQCQVDSQVTMMFWYRQQPGQSLTLIATANQGSEATYESGFVIDKFPISRPNLTFSTLTVSNMSPEDSSIYLCSVQSGDETQYFGPGTRLLVL.

This clonotype was observed a few times. The CDR3 loop is CASSPYRGANGYTF. The CDR3, as DNA: TGTGCCAGCAGTCCCTACAGGGGAGCGAATGGCTACACCTTC. The J gene is TRBJ1-2, the V gene TRBV12-3 or TRBV12-4, with 7 bases lining up with TRBD1. The CDR3 is 14 residues long. Germline trimming cut 5 bases from V and 6 bases from J; bases unmatched to any gene: 9.

V is TRBV20-1 and J is TRBJ1-2, with 10 nucleotides matching TRBD1. J gave up 7 bases and V 5 bases, and 10 bases lay outside the gene matches. This CDR3 has 14 amino acids. Germline values: CDR1 DFQATT, CDR2 SNEGSKA (reference sequence). CDR3 in amino acids: CSAPRDRGLLGYTF. CDR3 nucleotide sequence: TGCAGTGCTCCCCGAGACAGGGGGCTACTTGGCTACACCTTC.

The chain combines TRBV2 with TRBJ1-2; TRBD1 is a possible D gene (5 bases). Looked up from germline, CDR1 is SNHLY and CDR2 is FYNNEI. The CDR3 runs 12 residues. The V and J ends lost 5 bases and 8 bases respectively, with 12 bases between them. The CDR3 bases are TGTGCCAGCAGTCGGGACTTGGGGGGCTACACCTTC. This gives the protein CASSRDLGGYTF.

This clonotype was seen many times. The chain is built from TRBV20-1 and TRBJ2-3; TRBD2 agrees at 8 bases. The V segment lost 3 bases and the J segment 5 bases; nucleotides outside the gene matches: 13. Germline lookup yields CDR1 DFQATT and CDR2 SNEGSKA (reference sequence). The CDR3 totals 16 residues. CDR3 in amino acids: CSASRAGGQGRDTQYF. The CDR3 bases are TGCAGTGCTAGTCGGGCGGGGGGCCAAGGGCGAGATACGCAGTATTTT.

This clonotype has a handful of counts. This chain joins TRBV27 and TRBJ2-1; no clear D. Trimming cost V 4 bases and J 3 bases, with 7 bases left between them. The CDR3 covers 13 residues. Germline values: CDR1 MNHEY, CDR2 SMNVEV (reference sequence). The CDR3 spells CASSSLGYNEQFF. The CDR3 DNA follows: TGTGCCAGCAGTTCCCTTGGCTACAATGAGCAGTTCTTC.

In its sample, this clonotype was seen many times. V is TRBV6-5 and J is TRBJ2-1, with 8 bases that match TRBD2. CDR1 MNHEY and CDR2 SVGAGI come from the germline V gene. The CDR3 totals 16 residues. V trimming: 2 bases; J trimming: 9 bases; junction bases outside the gene matches: 12. Here the CDR3 reads CASSYAFTSGQPEQFF. The CDR3 DNA reads TGTGCCAGCAGTTACGCCTTTACTAGCGGCCAACCTGAGCAGTTCTTC.

This clonotype has just a few counts. J is TRBJ2-1 and V is TRBV10-3; D possibly corresponds to TRBD1 (5 bases). The CDR3 covers 12 residues. Per the germline V gene, CDR1 is ENHRY and CDR2 is SYGVKD. Trimming stripped 0 bases from V and 14 bases from J, with 11 bases between. CDR3 DNA sequence: TGTGCCATCAGTGAGTCCAGGGAAGTTGAGTTCTTC. Its protein is CAISESREVEFF.

This clonotype was observed a few times. The chain couples TRBV24-1 to TRBJ2-3; 8 bases are a match to TRBD1. CDR1 is KGHDR, CDR2 SFDVKD, per germline. This CDR3 spans 15 amino acids. Unmatched junction bases numbered 10, after V lost 7 bases and J lost 5 bases. The DNA for the CDR3 is TGTGCCACCAGCTCTACAGGGGGACTGGGAGATACGCAGTATTTT. Protein product: CATSSTGGLGDTQYF.

The chain recombines TRBV9 with TRBJ1-1; TRBD1 matches 9 bases. V shed 3 bases, J shed 0 bases, and the junction held 3 bases outside the gene matches. This CDR3 has 15 amino acids. Germline V gives CDR1 SGDLS, CDR2 YYNGEE. This chain's CDR3 is CASSAWTGVNTEAFF. CDR3 DNA sequence: TGTGCCAGCAGCGCTTGGACAGGGGTGAACACTGAAGCTTTCTTT. The full variable domain, with the rest looked up from reference TRBV9 and TRBJ1-1, is DSGVTQTPKHLITATGQRVTLRCSPRSGDLSVYWYQQSLDQGLQFLIQYYNGEERAKGNILERFSAQQFPDLHSELNLSSLELGDSALYFCASSAWTGVNTEAFFGQGTRLTVV.

At least ten counts were recorded for this clonotype. The chain uses TRBV12-3 or TRBV12-4 and TRBJ2-3, with a possible D match to TRBD2 (5 bases). The CDR3 is 13 amino acids. Trimming removed 3 bases from V and 3 bases from J, with 7 bases in between. CDR3 nucleotide sequence: TGTGCCAGCAGTTTTCGGGGAACAGATACGCAGTATTTT. Encoded protein: CASSFRGTDTQYF.

This clonotype was seen repeatedly, ten times or more. This chain joins TRBV10-3 and TRBJ2-6; D might be TRBD1 or TRBD2, each matching 5 bases. The CDR3 sequence is 18 residues long. V dropped 4 bases and J dropped 0 bases, with 16 bases sitting between them. Germline loops: CDR1 ENHRY, CDR2 SYGVKD. Here the CDR3 reads CAISVRGALTSGANVLTF. CDR3 bases: TGTGCCATCAGTGTAAGAGGGGCCCTTACCTCTGGGGCCAACGTCCTGACTTTC.

The chain recombines TRBV29-1 with TRBJ2-5; TRBD1 might be the D (5 bases). The CDR3 length is 13 residues. Germline lookup yields CDR1 SQVTM and CDR2 ANQGSEA. The ends were cut back, 4 bases at V and 4 bases at J, with 13 bases in the middle. CDR3 sequence: CSVVPGSTETQYF. In nucleotides, the CDR3 is TGCAGCGTTGTCCCAGGGTCGACAGAGACCCAGTACTTC. The complete variable domain, with remaining parts taken from reference TRBV29-1 and TRBJ2-5, reads SAVISQKPSRDICQRGTSLTIQCQVDSQVTMMFWYRQQPGQSLTLIATANQGSEATYESGFVIDKFPISRPNLTFSTLTVSNMSPEDSSIYLCSVVPGSTETQYFGPGTRLLVL.

This clonotype has more than one count but fewer than ten. The rearrangement uses TRBV18 and TRBJ1-5; D not resolved. The length of the CDR3 is 14 residues. The V and J ends lost 2 bases and 7 bases respectively, with 12 bases between them. Germline CDR1 is KGHSH and CDR2 is LQKENI. CDR3 sequence: CASSPTVAGQPQHF. The CDR3 region has the DNA TGTGCCAGCTCACCAACGGTGGCAGGACAGCCCCAGCATTTT.

The chain is built from TRBV18 and TRBJ2-7, with a weak D call TRBD1 (5 bases). This CDR3 comprises 14 residues. Deletions cut 2 bases from V and 4 bases from J, with 12 bases between. Germline V lookup: CDR1 KGHSH, CDR2 LQKENI. The CDR3 is CASSPNSRAYEQYF. The CDR3 nucleotides are TGTGCCAGCTCACCAAATAGCAGGGCTTACGAGCAGTACTTC.

This sequence joins TRBV20-1 and TRBJ2-4; 9 nucleotides match TRBD2. J lost 11 bases, V lost 6 bases, and 20 bases had no gene match. The CDR3 runs to 16 residues. Germline V gene data show CDR1 as DFQATT and CDR2 as SNEGSKA (reference sequence). The CDR3 reads CSAHTTRIAGVWVQYF. The CDR3 region has the DNA TGCAGTGCCCACACGACCAGAATAGCGGGAGTTTGGGTTCAGTACTTC.

This clonotype was picked up a small number of times. V and J are TRBV6-5 and TRBJ2-1, with 15 bases aligning to TRBD2. CDR3 size: 17 residues. The germline V gene has CDR1 MNHEY and CDR2 SVGAGI. Unmatched junction bases numbered 11, after V lost 4 bases and J lost 10 bases. CDR3: CASSSTPGTSGGWEQFF. As DNA, the CDR3 is TGTGCCAGCAGTTCGACCCCCGGGACTAGCGGGGGGTGGGAGCAGTTCTTC.

The chain uses TRBV10-1 and TRBJ1-2, with a tentative D call TRBD1 (5 bases). CDR1 and CDR2 from the germline V gene are WNHNN and SYGVQD (reference sequence). Trimming removed 7 bases at V and 2 bases at J, with 11 bases between. The CDR3 runs 13 residues. The DNA of the CDR3 is TGCGCCAGCAATCTGCGGGACAACTATGGCTACACCTTC. It specifies CASNLRDNYGYTF.